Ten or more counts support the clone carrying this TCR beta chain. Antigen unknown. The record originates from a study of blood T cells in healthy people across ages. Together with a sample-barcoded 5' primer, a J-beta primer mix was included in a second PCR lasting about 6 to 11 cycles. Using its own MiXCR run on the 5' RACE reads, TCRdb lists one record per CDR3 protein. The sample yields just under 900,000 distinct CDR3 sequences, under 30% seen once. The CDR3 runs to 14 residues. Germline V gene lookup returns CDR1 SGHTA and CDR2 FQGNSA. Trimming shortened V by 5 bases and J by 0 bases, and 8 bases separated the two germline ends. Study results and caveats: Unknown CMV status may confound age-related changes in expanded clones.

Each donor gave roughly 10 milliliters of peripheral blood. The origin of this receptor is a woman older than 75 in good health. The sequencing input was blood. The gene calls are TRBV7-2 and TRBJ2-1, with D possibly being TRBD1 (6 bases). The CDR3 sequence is CASSGGYSYNEQFF. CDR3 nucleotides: TGTGCCAGCAGCGGGGGCTACTCCTACAATGAGCAGTTCTTC.